This TCR beta chain was identified in a study of molecular identifiers for immune sequencing clone quantification. Each CDR3 protein is one row after TCRdb ran MiXCR on the PCR reads. Of around 470,000 distinct CDR3 sequences in the sample, 25% were seen once. This clonotype was observed a few times. This CDR3 comprises 16 residues. The chain employs TRBV21-1 and TRBJ2-2; the table's TRBD1 call for D was not verified on the DNA. TRBV21-1 corresponds to a pseudogene. Input material: naive CD8+ T cells from blood, with Jurkat cell RNA spiked in. Subset defined: FACS-sorted CD8+CD4-CCR7+CD45RA+ naive T cells. This receptor was taken from a human donor in good health. Some libraries in this study had Jurkat cell RNA spiked in. CDR3 region: CASSKERDRGTGELFF. In DNA, the CDR3 is TGTGCCAGCAGCAAAGAGCGGGACAGGGGCACCGGGGAGCTGTTTTTT.